These T cell receptor beta chains were read from a single sample in a study of blood T cell repertoires in COVID-19. Sequencing was performed with immunoSEQ multiplex PCR; in TCRdb, only in-frame clones are kept and a portion is missing. The repertoire holds around 100,000 clones, with about 80% as singletons. Sequencing was done on a sample of peripheral blood. These receptors were taken from a woman in her 70s with acute or convalescent COVID-19. Each CDR3 is given with its conserved first and last residue. A D gene is named only where the DNA matches it firmly. For some rows the clone size is stated as once, few or many, or as a class when expanded; others skip it.

DNA	CDR3	V	D	size	J
TGTGCCACCAGCAGAGATGGGGAGAAGAATCAGCCCCAGCATTTT	CATSRDGEKNQPQHF	TRBV15	.	.	TRBJ1-5
TGTGCTAGTGGTTTCCTCCTAGCGGGGGCCACCGGGGAGCTGTTTTTT	CASGFLLAGATGELFF	TRBV12-5	TRBD2	.	TRBJ2-2
TGTGCCAGCAGTCCCCGGGACAGGGAAGAGACCCAGTACTTC	CASSPRDREETQYF	TRBV6-6	TRBD1	.	TRBJ2-5
TGTGCCAGCAGTTCAGGAGGGTTCACCGGGGAGCTGTTTTTT	CASSSGGFTGELFF	TRBV6-1	.	.	TRBJ2-2
TGTGCCTCATGGACAGGGGAGGGCAATCAGCCCCAGCATTTT	CASWTGEGNQPQHF	TRBV10-3	TRBD1	.	TRBJ1-5
TGTGCCAGCAGCTCGCCGGGACAGGGGTCGTATAATTCACCCCTCCACTTT	CASSSPGQGSYNSPLHF	TRBV11-2	TRBD1	.	TRBJ1-6
TGCGCCAGCAGTGACGAGGTCGGAAAACTGTTTTTT	CASSDEVGKLFF	TRBV10-2	.	once	TRBJ1-4
TGTGCCAGCTCACAGGCAGGGGGCCGAGATACGCAGTATTTT	CASSQAGGRDTQYF	TRBV18	TRBD1	.	TRBJ2-3
TGTGCCAGCAGCAAAGTGGACAGGCCTCGGGGAGGCTACACCTTC	CASSKVDRPRGGYTF	TRBV21-1	.	many	TRBJ1-2
TGTGCCAGCAGCGAGGGACAGGGGTTAGATGGCTACACCTTC	CASSEGQGLDGYTF	TRBV9	TRBD1	.	TRBJ1-2
TGTGCCAGCAGTCAGAATTCACCCCTCCACTTT	CASSQNSPLHF	TRBV28	.	once	TRBJ1-6
TGTGCCAGTAGTATCCGACAGAACTATGGCTACACCTTC	CASSIRQNYGYTF	TRBV19	.	.	TRBJ1-2
TGTGCCAGCAGGAAAGGGGGTGGCGGCACAGATACGCAGTATTTT	CASRKGGGGTDTQYF	TRBV2	.	.	TRBJ2-3
TGTGCCAGTAGTGGTAGGGGTCTGGTTGAGCAGTTCTTC	CASSGRGLVEQFF	TRBV19	.	few	TRBJ2-1
TGCGCCAGCAGCCCGGGTAGTTGGGGGGAGAGCTATGGCTACACCTTC	CASSPGSWGESYGYTF	TRBV5-1	.	.	TRBJ1-2
TGCGCCAGCAGCCCGGGACAGGGGGCGCAAGCTTTCTTT	CASSPGQGAQAFF	TRBV5-1	TRBD1	.	TRBJ1-1
TGTGCCAGCAGCTTGGTCGGCGGGGGGGATGGCTACACCTTC	CASSLVGGGDGYTF	TRBV5-4	.	.	TRBJ1-2